The 18 T cell receptor beta chains reported below all come from one sample, sequenced in a study of memory CD4+ T cells and cytomegalovirus serostatus. Profiled with immunoSEQ multiplex PCR; TCRdb holds only in-frame clones, not every one. The data contain approximately 50,000 clones, over 65% of them singletons. The sort gate was single viable CD3+CD4+CD8-CD45RO+ cells for memory CD4+ T cells. The sample was memory CD4+ T cells from blood. These receptors were taken from an adult in good health and CMV-seropositive.

This sequence joins TRBV7-9 and TRBJ2-3; D not resolved. The CDR3 loop spans 15 amino acids. The ends were cut back, 1 base at V and 2 bases at J, with 10 bases in the middle. Per the germline V gene, CDR1 is SEHNR and CDR2 is FQNEAQ (reference sequence). Here the CDR3 DNA reads TGTGCCAGCAGCTTAGGACAAGGGAACACAGATACGCAGTATTTT. Protein sequence: CASSLGQGNTDTQYF.

V is TRBV4-1 and J is TRBJ2-5; no reliable D call. The CDR3 loop spans 13 amino acids. Looked up from germline, CDR1 is MGHRA and CDR2 is YSYEKL. The V end was cut by 1 base, the J end by 5 bases, with 8 bases between. The CDR3 reads CASSQVLLETQYF. The CDR3 DNA is TGCGCCAGCAGCCAAGTTCTACTGGAGACCCAGTACTTC.

V is TRBV6-6 and J is TRBJ2-5; TRBD2 is a possible D gene (6 bases). This CDR3 region has 14 residues. Germline values: CDR1 MNHNY, CDR2 SVGAGI (reference sequence). Trimming shortened V by 6 bases and J by 5 bases, and 16 bases separated the two germline ends. DNA for the CDR3: TGTGCCAGCAGCCCCGGGACTGGAGAGGAGACCCAGTACTTC. This codes for CASSPGTGEETQYF.

In its sample, this clone was seen once. The rearrangement uses TRBV15 and TRBJ2-7, with TRBD1 matching over 7 bases. The V gene end was trimmed by 4 bases and the J gene end by 0 bases; junction bases not matched to a gene: 6. Looked up from germline, CDR1 is LNHNV and CDR2 is YYDKDF (reference sequence). This CDR3 contains 15 residues. The CDR3 DNA follows: TGTGCCACCAGCACCCTGGGGACAGACTCCTACGAGCAGTACTTC. Amino acids: CATSTLGTDSYEQYF. The variable domain in full, with the rest retrieved from reference TRBV15 and TRBJ2-7, is DAMVIQNPRYQVTQFGKPVTLSCSQTLNHNVMYWYQQKSSQAPKLLFHYYDKDFNNEADTPDNFQSRRPNTSFCFLDIRSPGLGDTAMYLCATSTLGTDSYEQYFGPGTRLTVT.

The V call is TRBV29-1, the J call TRBJ1-2; 7 bases are shared with TRBD1. Germline V gene data show CDR1 as SQVTM and CDR2 as ANQGSEA. This CDR3 comprises 12 residues. V was clipped by 0 bases and J by 8 bases; unmatched bases: 3. CDR3 residues: CSVEDDRAGYTF. The CDR3 DNA reads TGCAGCGTTGAAGATGACAGGGCGGGCTACACCTTC.

This clone appeared once. The chain uses TRBV6-1 and TRBJ1-2; D is unclear. Germline CDR1 is MNHNS and CDR2 is SASEGT. V was trimmed by 4 bases and J by 6 bases, leaving 9 bases between them. This CDR3 spans 12 amino acids. The CDR3 nucleotides read TGTGCCAGCAGTGTTCGGGGAGATGGCTACACCTTC. Residues: CASSVRGDGYTF.

The rearrangement uses TRBV11-2 and TRBJ2-2, with TRBD2 matching 13 bases. V was pared by 8 bases and J by 6 bases, with 6 bases of the junction left unmatched. Germline-derived CDR1 and CDR2 are SGHAT and FQNNGV. This CDR3 has 15 residues. The CDR3 sequence is CASFPGLAGAGELFF. The CDR3 DNA follows: TGTGCCAGCTTTCCCGGACTAGCGGGAGCCGGGGAGCTGTTTTTT.

This chain links TRBV6-6 with TRBJ2-5; possibly TRBD2 for D (5 bases). CDR3 length equals 16 residues. Germline loops: CDR1 MNHNY, CDR2 SVGAGI (reference sequence). Between the trimmed V and J ends, which lost 6 bases and 5 bases, there was a span of 22 bases. Here the CDR3 reads CASRPGIKVGGETQYF. In nucleotides, the CDR3 is TGTGCCAGCAGGCCCGGGATAAAAGTAGGTGGGGAGACCCAGTACTTC.

This clone is classed as medium-sized. The chain joins TRBV6-5 to TRBJ1-1, with a weak D call TRBD1 (5 bases). Trimming took 7 bases from V and 8 from J, leaving 14 bases between them. The CDR3 contains 12 residues. From germline, CDR1 is MNHEY and CDR2 SVGAGI. The CDR3 DNA reads TGTGCCAGCAAAGACACGCAGGGCGAAGCTTTCTTT. It codes for CASKDTQGEAFF.

This clone was counted only a few times. The genes are TRBV30 and TRBJ1-5; tentative D call: TRBD1 (5 bases). The germline V gene has CDR1 GTSNPN and CDR2 SVGIG (reference sequence). V gave up 4 bases and J gave up 4 bases, with 20 bases separating them. This CDR3 comprises 16 residues. In nucleotides, the CDR3 is TGTGCCTGGAAGCCGGAAACGGGACGAGGGAATCAGCCCCAGCATTTT. Translation gives CAWKPETGRGNQPQHF.

V gene TRBV5-8 combines with J gene TRBJ2-3; the D gene could be TRBD1 or TRBD2 (6 bases each). The ends were cut back, 1 base at V and 0 bases at J, with 9 bases in the middle. Germline V gene lookup returns CDR1 SGHTS and CDR2 YDEGEE. CDR3 length: 15 amino acids. The DNA for the CDR3 is TGTGCCAGCAGCTTGTGGGGGGCCAGCACAGATACGCAGTATTTT. It translates to CASSLWGASTDTQYF.

The rearrangement joins TRBV28 to TRBJ1-6; D gene unclear. The CDR3 has 14 amino acids. With 3 bases removed from V and 6 bases from J, the gap between germline ends came to 9 bases. CDR1 is MDHEN, CDR2 SYDVKM, per germline. The CDR3: CASSLRAANSPLHF. DNA for the CDR3: TGTGCCAGCAGTTTGCGGGCAGCTAATTCACCCCTCCACTTT.

The rearrangement links TRBV7-8 to TRBJ2-7; D uncertain. This CDR3 is 16 amino acids long. Deletions cut 1 base from V and 0 bases from J, with 13 bases between. CDR1 and CDR2 from the germline V gene are SGHVS and FQNEAQ. The CDR3 DNA reads as TGTGCCAGCAGCTTAGGAACCAGTTCTTACTCCTACGAGCAGTACTTC. It translates to CASSLGTSSYSYEQYF.

This clone occurred a few times. V gene TRBV7-2 combines with J gene TRBJ2-1; D might be TRBD2 (6 bases). Germline V CDR1 and CDR2: SGHTA, FQGNSA. V was clipped by 1 base and J by 10 bases, with 17 bases between them. CDR3 size: 15 residues. CDR3 sequence (DNA): TGTGCCAGCAGCTTAGGGGCCGCTAGGGGAGGAGAGCAGTTCTTC. It translates to CASSLGAARGGEQFF.

This chain connects TRBV5-4 to TRBJ2-5, with a possible D match to TRBD2 (5 bases). Per the germline V gene, CDR1 is SGHNT and CDR2 is YYREEE (reference sequence). The CDR3 runs 14 residues. V dropped 4 bases and J dropped 0 bases, with 10 bases sitting between them. For the CDR3, the DNA is TGTGCCAGCAGCGTGCCCGGGAACCAAGAGACCCAGTACTTC. Encoded protein: CASSVPGNQETQYF.

The chain links TRBV2 to TRBJ1-4; perhaps TRBD1 as D (5 bases). Trimming removed 7 bases at V and 5 bases at J, with 11 bases between. Germline V CDR1 and CDR2: SNHLY, FYNNEI. The CDR3 spans 13 residues. CDR3 DNA sequence: TGTGCCAGCATACGACAGACGAATGAAAAACTGTTTTTT. Amino acid sequence: CASIRQTNEKLFF.

This clone has a count of ten or more. V and J are TRBV28 and TRBJ1-1, with D perhaps TRBD1 (5 bases). Germline CDR1 reads MDHEN; CDR2 reads SYDVKM. The CDR3 contains 14 residues. V lost 6 bases to trimming and J lost 4 bases, with 15 bases between them. The CDR3 bases are TGTGCCAGCAGGGCCTCCGGGGCCGGCACTGAAGCTTTCTTT. It is translated as CASRASGAGTEAFF.

This rearrangement joins TRBV7-3 to TRBJ2-7, with TRBD1 identical over 9 bases. Germline lookup yields CDR1 SGHTA and CDR2 FQGTGA. The CDR3 sequence is 13 residues long. Trimming removed 5 bases from V and 4 bases from J; junction bases left unmatched: 3. In DNA, the CDR3 is TGTGCCAGCAGCGTCGGACAGGGGTACGAGCAGTACTTC. It codes for CASSVGQGYEQYF.